These 12 T cell receptor beta chains share one sample of origin, sequenced in a study of T-cell reconstitution after alpha-beta-depleted transplantation in children. Unique molecular identifiers were incorporated into the prepared TCRbeta library. MiXCR, applied by TCRdb to the PCR reads, yields one record per CDR3 protein. The repertoire includes fewer than 700,000 distinct CDR3 sequences, roughly 23% of them detected once, and 12% to 15% sits in the top ten. The sequenced sample was PBMCs, mostly from graft donor cells, obtained 360 days after TCRalphabeta/CD19-depleted stem cell transplant. Source of these receptors: a boy in the first two years of life who had a stem cell transplant for acute myeloid leukemia, so the T cells may come from the graft donor.

The chain links TRBV11-2 to TRBJ2-5; weak D call: TRBD1 (5 bases). V dropped 4 bases and J dropped 4 bases, with 13 bases sitting between them. This CDR3 contains 14 residues. CDR1 is SGHAT, CDR2 FQNNGV, per germline. As DNA, the CDR3 is TGTGCCAGCAGCTCCCTAGGGGTCCCAGAGACCCAGTACTTC. It translates to CASSSLGVPETQYF.

The table lists this clonotype with many counts. This chain connects TRBV20-1 to TRBJ2-7, with a possible D match to TRBD2 (6 bases). The germline V and J ends were trimmed by 5 bases and 1 base, with 12 bases remaining between them. This CDR3 contains 13 residues. Germline V CDR1 and CDR2: DFQATT, SNEGSKA (reference sequence). The CDR3: CSAVRDFSYEQYV. As DNA, the CDR3 is TGCAGTGCTGTCCGGGACTTTTCCTACGAGCAGTACGTC.

The V and J genes are TRBV4-2 and TRBJ1-2, with TRBD1 matching over 7 bases. The germline V gene encodes CDR1 LGHNA and CDR2 YNFKEQ. J gave up 4 bases and V 3 bases, and 5 bases lay outside the gene matches. The length of the CDR3 is 14 residues. This CDR3 is CASSHSGQVYGYTF. The CDR3 DNA follows: TGTGCCAGCAGCCACTCCGGACAGGTCTATGGCTACACCTTC.

J is TRBJ2-2 and V is TRBV20-1; D ambiguous. V dropped 0 bases and J dropped 7 bases, with 15 bases sitting between them. Germline values: CDR1 DFQATT, CDR2 SNEGSKA (reference sequence). CDR3 length equals 15 residues. The CDR3 DNA reads as TGCAGTGCTAGAGATAGGATTGAGTCGGGCGGGGAGCTGTTTTTT. Protein product: CSARDRIESGGELFF.

This chain links TRBV4-1 with TRBJ2-6, with a weak D call TRBD1 (6 bases). V lost 4 bases and J 1 base, leaving 11 bases between the germline ends. CDR1 and CDR2 from the germline V gene are MGHRA and YSYEKL. CDR3 length: 16 amino acids. The chain's CDR3 is CASSPSGTSGANVLTF. The CDR3 bases are TGCGCCAGCAGCCCCTCGGGGACATCTGGGGCCAACGTCCTGACTTTC.

Only a few counts were recorded for this clonotype. This chain joins TRBV10-3 and TRBJ2-6, with unresolved D. The ends were cut back, 9 bases at V and 2 bases at J, with 14 bases in the middle. This CDR3 spans 15 amino acids. Germline V CDR1 and CDR2: ENHRY, SYGVKD. The CDR3 spells CAIRDSGAGANVLTF. The CDR3 DNA is TGTGCCATTAGAGACTCAGGAGCTGGGGCCAACGTCCTGACTTTC.

In its sample, this clonotype was seen a few times. The CDR3 region has the DNA TGTGCCAGCAGTTTAGCCGGCGGGGGGGCCCAAGAGACCCAGTACTTC. This translates into CASSLAGGGAQETQYF. V gene TRBV12-3 or TRBV12-4 combines with J gene TRBJ2-5, with 9 bases lining up with TRBD2. The CDR3 sequence is 16 residues long. Trimming cost V 0 bases and J 1 base; bases outside gene matches: 3.

This clonotype has just a few counts. V gene TRBV6-1 combines with J gene TRBJ2-2, with 7 bases aligning to TRBD1. After removal of 6 bases from V and 1 base from J, the junction contained 5 bases not matched to a gene. CDR1 is MNHNS, CDR2 SASEGT, per germline. The CDR3 is 15 amino acids. The CDR3 DNA reads TGTGCCAGCAGAACGGGACAGTGGAACACCGGGGAGCTGTTTTTT. It yields the protein CASRTGQWNTGELFF.

This rearrangement joins TRBV28 to TRBJ2-7; D call uncertain. The CDR3 has 14 residues. The V end lost 3 bases, the J end lost 6 bases, and 15 bases lay between the germline ends. CDR1 is MDHEN and CDR2 is SYDVKM in the germline V gene. CDR3 nucleotide sequence: TGTGCCAGCAGTTTTCGAATCCGGCGACGCGAGCAGTACGTC. Translation gives CASSFRIRRREQYV.

This sequence joins TRBV6-2 or TRBV6-3 and TRBJ2-1, with 7 positions matching TRBD1. Trimming cost V 1 base and J 4 bases; bases outside gene matches: 4. Germline V gives CDR1 MNHEY, CDR2 SVGEGT. This CDR3 is 15 amino acids long. CDR3 sequence: CASSYLGQIYNEQFF. In DNA, the CDR3 is TGTGCCAGCAGTTACTTGGGACAGATTTACAATGAGCAGTTCTTC.

CDR3 amino acids: CASSISSGGAGPEQFF. In DNA form, the CDR3 reads TGTGCCAGCAGCATTAGTAGCGGGGGGGCGGGACCTGAGCAGTTCTTC. The gene calls are TRBV7-6 and TRBJ2-1, with 11 positions matching TRBD2. The germline gives CDR1 SGHVS, CDR2 FNYEAQ. The CDR3 has 16 amino acids. Unmatched junction bases numbered 12, after V lost 5 bases and J lost 9 bases.

There are many counts of this clonotype. The gene calls are TRBV29-1 and TRBJ1-6; D is possibly TRBD1 (6 bases). The V gene lost 4 bases and the J gene lost 7 bases, with 11 bases spanning the gap. This CDR3 region has 13 residues. CDR1 is SQVTM, CDR2 ANQGSEA, per germline. DNA for the CDR3: TGCAGCGTTGCCCGGACAGTCAATTCACCCCTCCACTTT. Translating it yields CSVARTVNSPLHF.